This T cell receptor beta chain was sequenced during a study of human T cells and chemical hapten exposure. Study-wide results and limits: PT1 expanded TCR numbers tracked positively with patch test score.

The library tagged individual cDNA molecules with unique molecular identifiers. In the original processing: TCR counts had a median of about 99,000 per sample and spanned about 23,224 to 690,600. TCRdb re-called the RACE reads with MiXCR, one entry per CDR3 protein. The authors' filters were not applied to this entry. The table has under 450,000 distinct CDR3 sequences, more than 5% seen once. V lost 0 bases to trimming and J lost 2 bases, with 11 bases between them. The CDR3 has 16 amino acids. The germline V gene has CDR1 MGHRA and CDR2 YSYEKL. This clonotype was seen a few times. The antigen is unknown. Noted time point: patch test 2, 6 weeks after DPC sensitization. Treatment defined: therapeutic diphenylcyclopropenone sensitization with weekly scalp DPC. Total RNA was isolated from unfractionated whole blood.

The source of this sequence is a woman aged 18 to 35 with alopecia areata. Some clones in this sample may be carry-over from other donors' samples. The sequencing used whole blood, collected in connection with sensitization to the hapten diphenylcyclopropenone (DPC). The chain is built from TRBV4-1 and TRBJ2-1, with D maybe TRBD2 (6 bases). CDR3 amino acids: CASSQDHRGTYNEQFF. Here the CDR3 DNA reads TGCGCCAGCAGCCAAGATCATCGGGGGACCTACAATGAGCAGTTCTTC.